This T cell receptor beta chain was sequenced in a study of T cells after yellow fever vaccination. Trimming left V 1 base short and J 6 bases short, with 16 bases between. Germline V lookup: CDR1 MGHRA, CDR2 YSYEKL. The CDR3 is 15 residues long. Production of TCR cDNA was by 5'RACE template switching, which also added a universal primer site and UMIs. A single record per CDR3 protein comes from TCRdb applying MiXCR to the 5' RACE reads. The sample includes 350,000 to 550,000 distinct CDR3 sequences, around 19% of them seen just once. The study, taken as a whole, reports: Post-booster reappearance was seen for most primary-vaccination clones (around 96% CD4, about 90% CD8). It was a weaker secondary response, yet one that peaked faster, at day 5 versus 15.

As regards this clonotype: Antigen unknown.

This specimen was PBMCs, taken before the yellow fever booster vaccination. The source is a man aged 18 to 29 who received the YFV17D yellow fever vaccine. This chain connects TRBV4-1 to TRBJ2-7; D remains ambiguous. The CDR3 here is CASSQGSLTTTEQYF. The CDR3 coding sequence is TGCGCCAGCAGCCAAGGTTCGCTAACAACCACCGAGCAGTACTTC.